The 5 T cell receptor beta chains presented below share a single source sample, sequenced in a study of neurological immune-mediated disorders. TCRdb processed the 5' RACE reads anew with MiXCR; each CDR3 protein has one entry. This sample has about 36,000 distinct CDR3 sequences, with about a tenth found just once. The sample comprised PBMCs. Receptor source: a woman in her twenties or thirties with HTLV-1-associated myelopathy (HAM/TSP).

This clonotype was counted many times. The chain links TRBV18 to TRBJ2-1, with TRBD2 matching over 10 bases. V trimming: 2 bases; J trimming: 5 bases; junction bases outside the gene matches: 6. This CDR3 is 16 amino acids long. Germline V gene lookup returns CDR1 KGHSH and CDR2 LQKENI. CDR3 sequence: CASSPWSGGVNNEQFF. The CDR3 DNA reads TGTGCCAGCTCACCATGGAGCGGGGGGGTCAACAATGAGCAGTTCTTC.

The sample holds many counts of this clonotype. V gene TRBV5-1 combines with J gene TRBJ1-1, with D possibly matching TRBD1 (6 bases). The germline V gene has CDR1 SGHRS and CDR2 YFSETQ. This CDR3 is 13 amino acids long. The ends were cut back, 3 bases at V and 1 base at J, with 7 bases in the middle. DNA of the CDR3: TGCGCCAGCAGCTCGACAGGGAACACTGAAGCTTTCTTT. It yields the protein CASSSTGNTEAFF.

This clonotype has a count of ten or more. The V and J genes are TRBV20-1 and TRBJ2-5; D assignment may be TRBD1 or TRBD2 (5 bases each). V lost 0 bases and J 5 bases, leaving 22 bases between the germline ends. The length of the CDR3 is 17 residues. Germline CDR1 is DFQATT and CDR2 is SNEGSKA (reference sequence). DNA of the CDR3: TGCAGTGCTAGAGAACTCGCTGGTTCAGGGAGAATGGAGACCCAGTACTTC. Translating gives CSARELAGSGRMETQYF.

In this sample, this clonotype turned up many times. The V call is TRBV5-6, the J call TRBJ1-2; D is undetermined. The CDR3 extends over 14 amino acids. CDR1 SGHDT and CDR2 YYEEEE come from the germline V gene. Trimming pared 2 bases from V and 6 bases from J, leaving 14 bases between. In nucleotides, the CDR3 is TGTGCCAGCAGCTTTGGGGAAGTAGGGAATGGCTACACCTTC. Protein product: CASSFGEVGNGYTF.

This clonotype has ten or more counts. The V call is TRBV5-1, the J call TRBJ2-2, with TRBD1 matching 8 bases. The ends lost 4 bases at V and 0 bases at J; junction bases unmatched: 2. The CDR3 is 15 amino acids. From germline, CDR1 is SGHRS and CDR2 YFSETQ. The CDR3 here is CASSAGQANTGELFF. The DNA for the CDR3 is TGCGCCAGCAGCGCGGGACAGGCGAACACCGGGGAGCTGTTTTTT. The whole variable domain, remainder taken from reference TRBV5-1 and TRBJ2-2, is KAGVTQTPRYLIKTRGQQVTLSCSPISGHRSVSWYQQTPGQGLQFLFEYFSETQRNKGNFPGRFSGRQFSNSRSEMNVSTLELGDSALYLCASSAGQANTGELFFGEGSRLTVL.